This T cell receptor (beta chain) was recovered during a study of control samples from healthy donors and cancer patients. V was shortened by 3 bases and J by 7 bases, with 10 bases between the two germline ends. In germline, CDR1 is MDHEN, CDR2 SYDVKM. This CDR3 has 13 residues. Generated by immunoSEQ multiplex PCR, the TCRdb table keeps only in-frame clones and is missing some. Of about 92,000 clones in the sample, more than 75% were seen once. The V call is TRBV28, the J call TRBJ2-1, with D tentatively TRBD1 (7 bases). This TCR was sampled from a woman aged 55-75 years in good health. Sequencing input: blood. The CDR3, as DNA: TGTGCCAGCAGTTTGGCAGGGGGGAATGAGCAGTTCTTC. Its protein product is CASSLAGGNEQFF. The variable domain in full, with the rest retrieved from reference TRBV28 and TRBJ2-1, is DVKVTQSSRYLVKRTGEKVFLECVQDMDHENMFWYRQDPGLGLRLIYFSYDVKMKEKGDIPEGYSVSREKKERFSLILESASTNQTSMYLCASSLAGGNEQFFGPGTRLTVL.